These 18 T cell receptor beta chains originate from one sample sequenced in a study of blood T cell repertoires in COVID-19. The repertoire was sequenced with immunoSEQ multiplex PCR; TCRdb's copy has only in-frame clones and lacks some. The sample includes 100,000 to 120,000 clones, approximately 91% seen only once; the top ten take 8% to 8.5%. The sample comprised peripheral blood. The receptors were gathered from a woman aged 70-85 years who had recovered from COVID-19.

This chain joins TRBV11-3 and TRBJ2-1; possible D gene TRBD1, 6 bases. Per germline, CDR1 SGHNT and CDR2 YENEEA. This CDR3 is 14 amino acids long. Trimming took off 5 bases at V and 1 base at J, with 9 bases between the two ends. CDR3 in amino acids: CASSAQGSYNEQFF. In DNA, the CDR3 is TGTGCCAGCAGCGCGCAGGGGTCCTACAATGAGCAGTTCTTC.

The V gene is TRBV21-1, the J gene TRBJ2-5; the D segment call TRBD2 is taken from the table without a DNA check. TRBV21-1 is a known pseudogene. CDR3 length equals 18 residues. CDR3 bases: TGTGCCAGCAGCAAAGGGGGACTAGAGCATCGTGGCCGAGAGACCCAGTACTTC. Its translation is CASSKGGLEHRGRETQYF.

The genes are TRBV4-3 and TRBJ2-4; D is possibly TRBD1 (6 bases). Germline values: CDR1 LGHNA, CDR2 YSLEER. CDR3 length: 16 residues. With 0 bases removed from V and 2 bases from J, the gap between germline ends came to 11 bases. For the CDR3, the DNA is TGCGCCAGCAGCCAAGATGGTCAGGGGACCAAAAACATTCAGTACTTC. It encodes CASSQDGQGTKNIQYF.

This chain's CDR3 is CASSRKDRGHNEQFF. The DNA of the CDR3 is TGTGCCAGCAGCCGCAAGGACAGGGGCCACAATGAGCAGTTCTTC. The V call is TRBV14, the J call TRBJ2-1; 9 bases fit TRBD1. The CDR3 runs to 15 residues. Germline V gene lookup returns CDR1 SGHDN and CDR2 FVKESK. V lost 4 bases, J lost 5 bases, and 6 bases stayed unmatched.

V and J are TRBV7-2 and TRBJ2-5; TRBD1 matches at 9 bases. This CDR3 has 14 residues. V dropped 5 bases and J dropped 4; count of bases not matched to a gene: 5. CDR1 and CDR2 (germline): SGHTA, FQGNSA. The CDR3, as DNA: TGTGCCAGCAGCCGCGGGACAGGGAGAGAGACCCAGTACTTC. It translates to CASSRGTGRETQYF.

V and J are TRBV5-4 and TRBJ2-1; 8 bases are shared with TRBD2. The CDR3 has 14 residues. The germline CDR1 and CDR2 sequences are SGHNT and YYREEE (reference sequence). The V and J ends lost 0 bases and 15 bases, in that order; junction bases with no gene match: 11. The CDR3 protein is CASSLEVGTSAPFF. CDR3 nucleotides: TGTGCCAGCAGCTTGGAAGTGGGGACTAGTGCGCCGTTCTTC. The full variable domain, rest sourced from reference TRBV5-4 and TRBJ2-1, is ETGVTQSPTHLIKTRGQQVTLRCSSQSGHNTVSWYQQALGQGPQFIFQYYREEENGRGNFPPRFSGLQFPNYSSELNVNALELDDSALYLCASSLEVGTSAPFFGPGTRLTVL.

This chain connects TRBV24-1 to TRBJ2-1; D is possibly TRBD1 (5 bases). V shed 1 base and J shed 10 bases, with 19 bases lying between them. Germline lookup yields CDR1 KGHDR and CDR2 SFDVKD. CDR3 length: 16 amino acids. In DNA form, the CDR3 reads TGTGCCACCAGTGATTTTTCGTTGGCAGGGCGACAAGAGCAGTTCTTC. Translated, it gives CATSDFSLAGRQEQFF.

The V and J genes are TRBV28 and TRBJ2-4, with D tentatively TRBD2 (6 bases). Trimming pared 2 bases from V and 0 bases from J, leaving 17 bases between. There are 18 residues in the CDR3. CDR1 and CDR2 from the germline V gene are MDHEN and SYDVKM. The CDR3 protein is CASSLGGTLLLAKNIQYF. CDR3 DNA: TGTGCCAGCAGTTTAGGGGGGACCCTCCTATTAGCCAAAAACATTCAGTACTTC.

The gene calls are TRBV7-2 and TRBJ1-1, with TRBD1 identical over 8 bases. J gave up 5 bases and V 1 base, and 3 bases lay outside the gene matches. The germline CDR1 and CDR2 sequences are SGHTA and FQGNSA. The CDR3 sequence is 14 residues long. This CDR3 reads CASSLVTGETEAFF. DNA for the CDR3: TGTGCCAGCAGCTTAGTGACAGGGGAGACTGAAGCTTTCTTT.

This rearrangement joins TRBV12-3 or TRBV12-4 to TRBJ1-6; D is ambiguous. The length of the CDR3 is 13 residues. Trimming took off 2 bases at V and 7 bases at J, with 6 bases between the two ends. The chain's CDR3 is CASSLIRNSPLHF. The DNA of the CDR3 is TGTGCCAGCAGTTTAATCAGGAATTCACCCCTCCACTTT.

The V and J genes are TRBV19 and TRBJ2-1, with D possibly matching TRBD2 (7 bases). V lost 1 base to trimming and J lost 7 bases, with 14 bases between them. The CDR3 length is 15 residues. Per germline, CDR1 LNHDA and CDR2 SQIVND (reference sequence). The CDR3 nucleotides read TGTGCCAGTAGTATAGCGGGGGCGCGGGGGAATGAGCAGTTCTTC. This codes for CASSIAGARGNEQFF.

V and J are TRBV7-2 and TRBJ2-7, with 9 bases lining up with TRBD1. The germline V gene has CDR1 SGHTA and CDR2 FQGNSA. The CDR3 is made up of 16 amino acids. V dropped 3 bases and J dropped 3; count of bases not matched to a gene: 9. The CDR3 sequence is CASSLLPGQGSYEQYF. The DNA for the CDR3 is TGTGCCAGCAGCTTGCTCCCGGGACAGGGCAGCTACGAGCAGTACTTC. The complete variable domain, with remaining parts taken from reference TRBV7-2 and TRBJ2-7, reads GAGVSQSPSNKVTEKGKDVELRCDPISGHTALYWYRQSLGQGLEFLIYFQGNSAPDKSGLPSDRFSAERTGGSVSTLTIQRTQQEDSAVYLCASSLLPGQGSYEQYFGPGTRLTVT.

This clone was recorded a few times. The chain carries TRBV5-5 and TRBJ1-4; maybe TRBD1 (6 bases). Between the trimmed V and J ends, which lost 4 bases and 4 bases, there was a span of 11 bases. CDR1 is SGHKS, CDR2 YYEKEE, per germline (reference sequence). This CDR3 has 14 residues. CDR3 sequence reads: CASSPGVNNEKLFF. In nucleotides, the CDR3 is TGTGCCAGCAGCCCAGGGGTAAATAATGAAAAACTGTTTTTT.

The rearrangement joins TRBV6-2 or TRBV6-3 to TRBJ1-2, with no clear D. Trimming shortened V by 4 bases and J by 2 bases, and 8 bases separated the two germline ends. This CDR3 contains 13 residues. Germline values: CDR1 MNHEY, CDR2 SVGEGT. Here the CDR3 DNA reads TGTGCCAGCAGTTCCACGAGGAACTATGGCTACACCTTC. Amino acids: CASSSTRNYGYTF.

The rearrangement uses TRBV5-1 and TRBJ2-7, with 8 nucleotides matching TRBD1. This CDR3 region has 14 residues. CDR1 SGHRS and CDR2 YFSETQ come from the germline V gene. The V gene end was trimmed by 0 bases and the J gene end by 2 bases; junction bases not matched to a gene: 1. The CDR3 region has the DNA TGCGCCAGCAGCTTGGGGGACAGGACCTACGAGCAGTACTTC. This sequence encodes CASSLGDRTYEQYF.

This chain links TRBV5-4 with TRBJ2-2; TRBD1 aligns across 9 bases. The CDR3 length is 15 residues. Per germline, CDR1 SGHNT and CDR2 YYREEE (reference sequence). Trimming at V came to 3 bases and at J to 5 bases, leaving 5 bases not matched to a gene. The CDR3 sequence is CASSSGTGYTGELFF. Here the CDR3 DNA reads TGTGCCAGCAGCTCCGGGACAGGGTATACCGGGGAGCTGTTTTTT.

The V gene is TRBV10-3, the J gene TRBJ2-7; D is possibly TRBD2 (5 bases). Looked up from germline, CDR1 is ENHRY and CDR2 is SYGVKD. Trimming took off 6 bases at V and 0 bases at J, with 18 bases between the two ends. The CDR3 is 16 amino acids. The CDR3 sequence: CAISGVHGLSSYEQYF. The CDR3, as DNA: TGTGCCATCAGCGGGGTTCACGGATTGAGCTCCTACGAGCAGTACTTC.

V usage is TRBV7-2 and J usage is TRBJ1-1, with 8 nucleotides matching TRBD1. The CDR3 is made up of 15 amino acids. Looked up from germline, CDR1 is SGHTA and CDR2 is FQGNSA. Trimming removed 4 bases from V and 6 bases from J; junction bases left unmatched: 10. The CDR3 coding sequence is TGTGCCAGCAGCTCGTACAGGGGGAGTGTGTCTGAAGCTTTCTTT. Translated, it gives CASSSYRGSVSEAFF.